This TCR beta chain was sequenced in a study of lymphopenia after photon versus proton radiotherapy. CDR3 length: 13 residues. Losses at the gene ends were 5 bases for V and 3 bases for J; bases not matched to a gene: 4. Germline assignment: CDR1 SGHTA and CDR2 FQGTGA. This clone came up a few times. Its specificity is unknown. Libraries were prepared by immunoSEQ multiplex PCR; TCRdb keeps only in-frame clonotypes and omits some of them. The sample shows fewer than 35,000 clones, 75% to 90% of them seen only once. Study findings and constraints: Under photons, naive T cells and diversity fell while effector/memory populations rose.

This specimen consisted of peripheral blood, obtained from a patient treated with photon-based radiotherapy. The chain uses TRBV7-3 and TRBJ2-7; TRBD2 aligns across 7 bases. The sequence came from a woman in her forties or fifties with pancreatic cancer. CDR3 loop: CASSLGLDYEQYF. Here the CDR3 DNA reads TGTGCCAGCAGCCTAGGACTAGACTACGAGCAGTACTTC.